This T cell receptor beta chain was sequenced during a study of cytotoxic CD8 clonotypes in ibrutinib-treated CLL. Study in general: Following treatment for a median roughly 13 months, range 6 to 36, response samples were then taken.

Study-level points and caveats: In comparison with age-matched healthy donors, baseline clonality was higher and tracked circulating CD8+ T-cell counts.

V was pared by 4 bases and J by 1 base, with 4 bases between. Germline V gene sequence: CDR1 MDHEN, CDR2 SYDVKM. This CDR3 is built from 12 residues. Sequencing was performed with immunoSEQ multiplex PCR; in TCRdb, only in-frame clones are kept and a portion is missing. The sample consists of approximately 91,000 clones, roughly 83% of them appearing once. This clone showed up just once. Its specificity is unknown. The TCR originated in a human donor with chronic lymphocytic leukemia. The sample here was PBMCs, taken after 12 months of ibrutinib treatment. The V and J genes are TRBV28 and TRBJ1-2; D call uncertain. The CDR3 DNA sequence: TGTGCCAGCAGTTCGGGTAACTATGGCTACACCTTC. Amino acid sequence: CASSSGNYGYTF.